Sequencing of this TCR beta chain was carried out in a study of T cell changes during pregnancy in multiple sclerosis. Repertoires were generated with immunoSEQ multiplex PCR, while TCRdb's copy carries only in-frame clones and drops some. The data hold some 59,000 clones, with around 90% observed a single time. Trimming pared 4 bases from V and 4 bases from J, leaving 11 bases between. Germline-derived CDR1 and CDR2 are MGHDK and SYGVNS. The CDR3 sequence is 13 residues long. The V gene is TRBV25-1, the J gene TRBJ2-7; D is unresolved. The specimen was peripheral blood, collected in the second trimester of pregnancy. The source is a female donor with multiple sclerosis, enrolled in a pregnancy study. The CDR3 sequence: CASSGRQRYEQYF. CDR3 coding DNA: TGTGCCAGCAGTGGGCGGCAGAGGTACGAGCAGTACTTC.